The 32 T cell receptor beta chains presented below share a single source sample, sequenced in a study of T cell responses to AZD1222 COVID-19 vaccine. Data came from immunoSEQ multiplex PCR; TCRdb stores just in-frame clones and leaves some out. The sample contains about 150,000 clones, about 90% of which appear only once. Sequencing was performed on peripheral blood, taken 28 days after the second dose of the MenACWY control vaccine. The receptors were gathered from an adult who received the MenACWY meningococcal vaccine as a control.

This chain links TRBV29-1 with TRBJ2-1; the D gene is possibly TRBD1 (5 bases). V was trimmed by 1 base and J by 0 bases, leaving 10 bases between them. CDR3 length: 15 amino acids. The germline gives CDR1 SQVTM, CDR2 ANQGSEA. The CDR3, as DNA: TGCAGCGTTGAAGGGCAGGGTTCCTCCTACAATGAGCAGTTCTTC. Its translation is CSVEGQGSSYNEQFF.

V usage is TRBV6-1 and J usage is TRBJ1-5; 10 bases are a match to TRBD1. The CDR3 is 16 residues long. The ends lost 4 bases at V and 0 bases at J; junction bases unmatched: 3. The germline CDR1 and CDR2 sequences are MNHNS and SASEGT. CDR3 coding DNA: TGTGCCAGCAGTGTGGACAGGGGGGTTAGCAATCAGCCCCAGCATTTT. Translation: CASSVDRGVSNQPQHF.

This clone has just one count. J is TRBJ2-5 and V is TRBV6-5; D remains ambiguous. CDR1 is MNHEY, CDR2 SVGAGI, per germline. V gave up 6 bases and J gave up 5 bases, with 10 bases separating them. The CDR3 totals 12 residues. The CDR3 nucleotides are TGTGCCAGCAGCCACTCTCCGGAGACCCAGTACTTC. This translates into CASSHSPETQYF.

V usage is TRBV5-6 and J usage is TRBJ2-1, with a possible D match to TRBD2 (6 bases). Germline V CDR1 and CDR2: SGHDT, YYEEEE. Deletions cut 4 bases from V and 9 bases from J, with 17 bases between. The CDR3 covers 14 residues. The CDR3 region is CASSLRRGFGEQFF. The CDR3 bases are TGTGCCAGCAGCCTGAGGAGGGGTTTCGGTGAGCAGTTCTTC. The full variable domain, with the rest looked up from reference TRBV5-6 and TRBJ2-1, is DAGVTQSPTHLIKTRGQQVTLRCSPKSGHDTVSWYQQALGQGPQFIFQYYEEEERQRGNFPDRFSGHQFPNYSSELNVNALLLGDSALYLCASSLRRGFGEQFFGPGTRLTVL.

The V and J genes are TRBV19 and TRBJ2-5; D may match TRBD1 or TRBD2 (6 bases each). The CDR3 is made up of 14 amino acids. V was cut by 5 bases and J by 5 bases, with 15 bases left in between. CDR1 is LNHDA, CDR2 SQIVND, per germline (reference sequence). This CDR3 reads CASSPLGAGETQYF. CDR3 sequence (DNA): TGTGCCAGTAGTCCCCTGGGGGCGGGGGAGACCCAGTACTTC.

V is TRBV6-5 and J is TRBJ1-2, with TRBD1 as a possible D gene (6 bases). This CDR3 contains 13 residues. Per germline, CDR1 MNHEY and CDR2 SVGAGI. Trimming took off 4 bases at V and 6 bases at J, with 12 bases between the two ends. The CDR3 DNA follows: TGTGCCAGCAGTTTGACAGGTGTCCATGGCTACACCTTC. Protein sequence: CASSLTGVHGYTF.

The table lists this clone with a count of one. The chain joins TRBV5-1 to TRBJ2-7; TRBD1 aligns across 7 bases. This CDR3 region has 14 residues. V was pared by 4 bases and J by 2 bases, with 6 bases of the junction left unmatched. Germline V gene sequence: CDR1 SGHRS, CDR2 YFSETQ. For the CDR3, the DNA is TGCGCCAGCAGCCCTGGGGACAGCGCCTACGAGCAGTACTTC. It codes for CASSPGDSAYEQYF.

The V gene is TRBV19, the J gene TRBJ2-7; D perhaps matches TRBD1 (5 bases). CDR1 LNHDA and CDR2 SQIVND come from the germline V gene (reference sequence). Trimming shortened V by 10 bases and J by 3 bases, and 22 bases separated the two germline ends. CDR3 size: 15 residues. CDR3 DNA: TGTGCCACCAGTAATCTGGGGCCATTTTTCTACGAGCAGTACTTC. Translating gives CATSNLGPFFYEQYF.

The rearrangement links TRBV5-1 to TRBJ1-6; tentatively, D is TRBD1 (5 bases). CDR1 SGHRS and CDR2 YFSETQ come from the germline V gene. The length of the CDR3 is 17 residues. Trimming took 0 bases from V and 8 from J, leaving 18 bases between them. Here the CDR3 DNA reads TGCGCCAGCAGCTTGGACGGGGTAGGGGTCTTTGATTCACCCCTCCACTTT. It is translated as CASSLDGVGVFDSPLHF.

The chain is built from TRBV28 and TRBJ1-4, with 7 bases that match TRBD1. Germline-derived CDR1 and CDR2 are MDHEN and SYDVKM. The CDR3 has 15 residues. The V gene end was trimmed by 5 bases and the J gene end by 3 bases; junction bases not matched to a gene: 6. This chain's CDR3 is CASSLSGTANEKLFF. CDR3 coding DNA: TGTGCCAGCAGTCTATCCGGGACAGCTAATGAAAAACTGTTTTTT.

This chain's CDR3 is CASSLAQGALYEQYF. The CDR3 bases are TGTGCCAGCAGCTTAGCACAGGGGGCCCTGTACGAGCAGTACTTC. V usage is TRBV13 and J usage is TRBJ2-7; 9 bases fit TRBD1. V shed 1 base and J 4 bases; nucleotides not matched to a gene: 5. The CDR3 runs to 15 residues. Germline V lookup: CDR1 PRHDT, CDR2 FYEKMQ (reference sequence).

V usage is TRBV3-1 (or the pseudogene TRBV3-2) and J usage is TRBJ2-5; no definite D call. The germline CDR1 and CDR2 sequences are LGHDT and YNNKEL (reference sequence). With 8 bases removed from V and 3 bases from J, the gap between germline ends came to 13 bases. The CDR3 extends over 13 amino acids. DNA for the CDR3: TGTGCCAGCGAACGAGGAAACGAAGAGACCCAGTACTTC. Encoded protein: CASERGNEETQYF.

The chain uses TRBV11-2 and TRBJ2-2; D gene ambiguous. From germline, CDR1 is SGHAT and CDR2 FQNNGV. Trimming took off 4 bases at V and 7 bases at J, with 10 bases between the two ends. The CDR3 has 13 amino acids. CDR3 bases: TGTGCCAGCAGCTACGGTGTGGGCGGGGAGCTGTTTTTT. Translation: CASSYGVGGELFF.

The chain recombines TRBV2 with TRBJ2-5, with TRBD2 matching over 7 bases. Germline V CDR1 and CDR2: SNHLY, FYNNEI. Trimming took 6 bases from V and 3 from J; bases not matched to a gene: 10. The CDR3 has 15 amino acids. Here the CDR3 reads CASRDRTGGEETQYF. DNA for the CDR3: TGTGCCAGCAGAGATCGGACGGGAGGTGAAGAGACCCAGTACTTC.

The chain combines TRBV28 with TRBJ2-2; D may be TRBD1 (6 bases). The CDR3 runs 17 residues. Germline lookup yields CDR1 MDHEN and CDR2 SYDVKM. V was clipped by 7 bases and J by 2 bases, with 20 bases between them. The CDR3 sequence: CASMEQGGYLNTGELFF. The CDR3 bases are TGTGCCAGCATGGAACAGGGTGGATACCTTAACACCGGGGAGCTGTTTTTT.

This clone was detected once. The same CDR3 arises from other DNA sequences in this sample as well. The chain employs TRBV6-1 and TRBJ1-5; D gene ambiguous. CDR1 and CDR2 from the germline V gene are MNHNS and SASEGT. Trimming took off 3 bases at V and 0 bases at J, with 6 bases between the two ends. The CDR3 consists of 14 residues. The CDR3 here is CASSENYSNQPQHF. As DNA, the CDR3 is TGTGCCAGCAGTGAGAACTATAGCAATCAGCCCCAGCATTTT.

CDR3 in amino acids: CASSELGQTGELFF. For the CDR3, the DNA is TGTGCCAGCAGTGAATTGGGACAAACCGGGGAGCTGTTTTTT. J is TRBJ2-2 and V is TRBV25-1; maybe TRBD1 (6 bases). The CDR3 consists of 14 residues. Germline V gene sequence: CDR1 MGHDK, CDR2 SYGVNS. V shed 1 base and J shed 5 bases, with 8 bases lying between them.

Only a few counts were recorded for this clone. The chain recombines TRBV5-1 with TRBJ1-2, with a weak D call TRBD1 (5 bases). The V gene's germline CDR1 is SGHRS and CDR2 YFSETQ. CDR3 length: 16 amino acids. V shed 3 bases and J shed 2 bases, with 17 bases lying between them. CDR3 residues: CASSYLTGPKNYGYTF. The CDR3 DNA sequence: TGCGCCAGCAGCTATCTAACGGGACCGAAAAACTATGGCTACACCTTC.

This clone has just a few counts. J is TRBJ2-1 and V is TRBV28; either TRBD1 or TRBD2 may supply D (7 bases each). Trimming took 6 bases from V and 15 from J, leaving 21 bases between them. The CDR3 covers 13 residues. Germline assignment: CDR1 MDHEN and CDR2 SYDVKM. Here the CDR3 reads CASRGGGREEAFF. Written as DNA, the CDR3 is TGTGCCAGCAGAGGGGGCGGGAGAGAAGAGGCGTTCTTC.

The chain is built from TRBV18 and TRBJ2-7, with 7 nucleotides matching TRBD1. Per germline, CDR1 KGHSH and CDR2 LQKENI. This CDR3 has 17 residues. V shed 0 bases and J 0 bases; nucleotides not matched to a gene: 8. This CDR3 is CASSPPLGQDDSYEQYF. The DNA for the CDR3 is TGTGCCAGCTCACCACCCCTCGGACAGGACGACTCCTACGAGCAGTACTTC.

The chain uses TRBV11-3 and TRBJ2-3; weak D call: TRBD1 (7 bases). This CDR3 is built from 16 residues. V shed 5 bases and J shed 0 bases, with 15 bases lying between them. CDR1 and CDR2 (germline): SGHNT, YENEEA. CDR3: CASSAGQGGSTDTQYF. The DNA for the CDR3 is TGTGCCAGCAGCGCCGGTCAGGGGGGTAGCACAGATACGCAGTATTTT.

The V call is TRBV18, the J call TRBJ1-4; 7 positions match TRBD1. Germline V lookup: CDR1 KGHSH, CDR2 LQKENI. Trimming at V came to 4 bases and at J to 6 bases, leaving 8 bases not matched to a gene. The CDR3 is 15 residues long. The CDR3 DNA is TGTGCCAGCTCACTCACAGGGGCCGCCTATGAAAAACTGTTTTTT. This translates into CASSLTGAAYEKLFF.

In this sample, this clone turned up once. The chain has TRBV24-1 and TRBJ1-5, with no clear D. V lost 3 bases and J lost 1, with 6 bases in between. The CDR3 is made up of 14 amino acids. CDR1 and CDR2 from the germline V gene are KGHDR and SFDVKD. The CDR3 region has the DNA TGTGCCACCAGTGATCAACGAAGCAATCAGCCCCAGCATTTT. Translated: CATSDQRSNQPQHF.

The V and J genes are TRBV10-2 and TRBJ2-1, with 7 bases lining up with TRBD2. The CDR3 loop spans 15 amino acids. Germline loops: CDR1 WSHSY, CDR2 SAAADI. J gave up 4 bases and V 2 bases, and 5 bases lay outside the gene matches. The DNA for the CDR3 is TGCGCCAGCAGTGAGATCAGCGGGATATACAATGAGCAGTTCTTC. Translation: CASSEISGIYNEQFF.

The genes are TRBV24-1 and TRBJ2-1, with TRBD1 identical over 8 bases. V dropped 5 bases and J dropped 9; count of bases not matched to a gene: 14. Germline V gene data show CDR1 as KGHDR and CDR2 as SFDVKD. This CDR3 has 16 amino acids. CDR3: CATSVLIGQGKSEQFF. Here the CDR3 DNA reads TGTGCCACCAGTGTCTTAATTGGACAGGGAAAAAGTGAGCAGTTCTTC.

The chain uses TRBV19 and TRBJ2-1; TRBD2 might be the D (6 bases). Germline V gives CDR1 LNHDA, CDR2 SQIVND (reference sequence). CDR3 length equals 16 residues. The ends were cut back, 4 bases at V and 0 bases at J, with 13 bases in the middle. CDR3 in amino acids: CASSTLEGSSYNEQFF. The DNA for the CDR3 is TGTGCCAGTAGTACCTTGGAGGGGAGCTCCTACAATGAGCAGTTCTTC. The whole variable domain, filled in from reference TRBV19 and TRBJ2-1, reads DGGITQSPKYLFRKEGQNVTLSCEQNLNHDAMYWYRQDPGQGLRLIYYSQIVNDFQKGDIAEGYSVSREKKESFPLTVTSAQKNPTAFYLCASSTLEGSSYNEQFFGPGTRLTVL.

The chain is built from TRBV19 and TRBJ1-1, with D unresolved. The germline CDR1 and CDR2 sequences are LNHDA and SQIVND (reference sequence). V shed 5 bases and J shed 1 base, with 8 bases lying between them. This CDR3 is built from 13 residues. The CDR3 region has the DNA TGTGCCAGTAGTGAAGGGAGGAACACTGAAGCTTTCTTT. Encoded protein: CASSEGRNTEAFF.

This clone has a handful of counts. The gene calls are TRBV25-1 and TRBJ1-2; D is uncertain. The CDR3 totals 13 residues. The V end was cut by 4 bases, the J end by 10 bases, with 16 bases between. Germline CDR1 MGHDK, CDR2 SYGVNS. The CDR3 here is CASSAAMGQPYTF. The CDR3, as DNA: TGTGCCAGCAGTGCTGCGATGGGCCAACCCTACACCTTC.

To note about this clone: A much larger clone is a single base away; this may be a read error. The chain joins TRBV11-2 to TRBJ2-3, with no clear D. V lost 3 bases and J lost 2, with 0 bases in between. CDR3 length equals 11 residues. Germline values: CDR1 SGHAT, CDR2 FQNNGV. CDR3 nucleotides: TGTGCCAGCAGCTTCACAGATACGCAGTATTTT. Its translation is CASSFTDTQYF.

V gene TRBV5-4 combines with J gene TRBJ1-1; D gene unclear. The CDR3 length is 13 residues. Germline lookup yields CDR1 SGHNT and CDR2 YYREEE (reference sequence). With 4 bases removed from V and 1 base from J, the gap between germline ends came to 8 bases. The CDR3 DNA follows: TGTGCCAGCAGCCCGACAAGGAACACTGAAGCTTTCTTT. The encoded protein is CASSPTRNTEAFF.

For the CDR3, the DNA is TGTGCCAGCTCACCAGTGGCGACAGGGGGGTTTCAAGAGACCCAGTACTTC. Its protein is CASSPVATGGFQETQYF. V is TRBV18 and J is TRBJ2-5; 9 bases line up with TRBD1. Germline assignment: CDR1 KGHSH and CDR2 LQKENI. This CDR3 spans 17 amino acids. The V gene end was trimmed by 2 bases and the J gene end by 2 bases; junction bases not matched to a gene: 9.

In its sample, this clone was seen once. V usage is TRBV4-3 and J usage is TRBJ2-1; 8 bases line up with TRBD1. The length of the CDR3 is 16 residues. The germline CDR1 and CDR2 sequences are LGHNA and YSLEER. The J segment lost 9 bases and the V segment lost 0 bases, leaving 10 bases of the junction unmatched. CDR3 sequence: CASSQDPTGGHGEQFF. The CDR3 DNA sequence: TGCGCCAGCAGCCAAGACCCAACAGGGGGTCATGGTGAGCAGTTCTTC.